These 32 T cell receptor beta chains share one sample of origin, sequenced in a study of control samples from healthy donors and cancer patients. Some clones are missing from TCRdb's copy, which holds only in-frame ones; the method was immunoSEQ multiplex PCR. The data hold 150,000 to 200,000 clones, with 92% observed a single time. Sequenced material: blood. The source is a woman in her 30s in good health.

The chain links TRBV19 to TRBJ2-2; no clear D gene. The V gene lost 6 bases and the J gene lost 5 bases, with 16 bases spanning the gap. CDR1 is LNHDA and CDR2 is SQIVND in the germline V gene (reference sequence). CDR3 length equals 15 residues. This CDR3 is CASSPLVGGTGELFF. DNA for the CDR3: TGTGCCAGTAGCCCTCTCGTCGGTGGGACCGGGGAGCTGTTTTTT.

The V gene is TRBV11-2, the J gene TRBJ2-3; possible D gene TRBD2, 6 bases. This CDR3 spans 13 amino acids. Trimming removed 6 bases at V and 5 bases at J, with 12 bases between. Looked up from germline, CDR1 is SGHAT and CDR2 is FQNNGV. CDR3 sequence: CASSTGVKDTQYF. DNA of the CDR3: TGTGCCAGCAGTACGGGGGTGAAAGATACGCAGTATTTT.

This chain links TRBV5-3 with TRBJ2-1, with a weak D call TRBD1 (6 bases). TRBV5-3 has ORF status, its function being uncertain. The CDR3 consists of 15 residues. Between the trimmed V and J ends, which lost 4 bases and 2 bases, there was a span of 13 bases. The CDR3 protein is CARSLDRKTYNEQFF. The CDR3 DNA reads TGTGCCAGAAGCCTGGACAGAAAGACCTACAATGAGCAGTTCTTC.

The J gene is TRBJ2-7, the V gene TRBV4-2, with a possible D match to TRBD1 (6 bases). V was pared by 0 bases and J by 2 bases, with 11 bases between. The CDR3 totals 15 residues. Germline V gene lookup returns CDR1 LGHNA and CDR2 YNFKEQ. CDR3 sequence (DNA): TGTGCCAGCAGCCAAGATCCCCAGGGGACCTACGAGCAGTACTTC. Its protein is CASSQDPQGTYEQYF.

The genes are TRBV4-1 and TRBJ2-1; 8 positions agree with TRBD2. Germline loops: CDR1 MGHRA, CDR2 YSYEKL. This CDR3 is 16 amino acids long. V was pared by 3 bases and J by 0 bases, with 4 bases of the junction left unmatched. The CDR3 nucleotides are TGCGCCAGCAGCCACCCTAGCGGGCCCTCCTACAATGAGCAGTTCTTC. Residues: CASSHPSGPSYNEQFF.

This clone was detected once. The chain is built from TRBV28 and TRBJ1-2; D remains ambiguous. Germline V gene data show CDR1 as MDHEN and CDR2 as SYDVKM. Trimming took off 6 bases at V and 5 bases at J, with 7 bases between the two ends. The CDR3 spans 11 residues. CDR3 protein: CASSQRYGYTF. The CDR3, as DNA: TGTGCCAGCAGCCAGAGATATGGCTACACCTTC.

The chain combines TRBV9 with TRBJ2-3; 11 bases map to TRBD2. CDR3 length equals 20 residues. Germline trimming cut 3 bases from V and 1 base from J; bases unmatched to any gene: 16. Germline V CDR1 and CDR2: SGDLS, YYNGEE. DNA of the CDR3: TGTGCCAGCAGCGCCCCAATTAGCGGGAGGGCCAAACGCGGCACAGATACGCAGTATTTT. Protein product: CASSAPISGRAKRGTDTQYF.

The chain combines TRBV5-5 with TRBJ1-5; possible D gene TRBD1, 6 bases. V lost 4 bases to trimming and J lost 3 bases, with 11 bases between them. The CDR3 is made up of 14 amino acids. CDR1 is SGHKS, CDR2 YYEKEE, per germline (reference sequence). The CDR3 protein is CASSRQVDNQPQHF. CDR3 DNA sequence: TGTGCCAGCAGCCGACAGGTCGACAATCAGCCCCAGCATTTT. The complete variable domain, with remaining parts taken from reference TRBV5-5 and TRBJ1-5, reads DAGVTQSPTHLIKTRGQQVTLRCSPISGHKSVSWYQQVLGQGPQFIFQYYEKEERGRGNFPDRFSARQFPNYSSELNVNALLLGDSALYLCASSRQVDNQPQHFGDGTRLSIL.

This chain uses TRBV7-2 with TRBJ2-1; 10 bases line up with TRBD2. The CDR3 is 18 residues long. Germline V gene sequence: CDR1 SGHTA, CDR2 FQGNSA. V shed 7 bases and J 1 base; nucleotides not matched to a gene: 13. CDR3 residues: CASISKFTSGKSYNEQFF. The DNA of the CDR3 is TGTGCCAGCATATCGAAATTCACTAGCGGGAAATCCTACAATGAGCAGTTCTTC. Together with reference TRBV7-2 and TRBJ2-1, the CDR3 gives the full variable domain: GAGVSQSPSNKVTEKGKDVELRCDPISGHTALYWYRQSLGQGLEFLIYFQGNSAPDKSGLPSDRFSAERTGGSVSTLTIQRTQQEDSAVYLCASISKFTSGKSYNEQFFGPGTRLTVL.

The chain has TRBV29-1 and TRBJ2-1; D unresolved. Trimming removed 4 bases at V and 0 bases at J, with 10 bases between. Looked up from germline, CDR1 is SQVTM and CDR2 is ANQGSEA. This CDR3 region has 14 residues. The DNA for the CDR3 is TGCAGCGTTGTTGACTCGTTCTCCTACAATGAGCAGTTCTTC. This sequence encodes CSVVDSFSYNEQFF.

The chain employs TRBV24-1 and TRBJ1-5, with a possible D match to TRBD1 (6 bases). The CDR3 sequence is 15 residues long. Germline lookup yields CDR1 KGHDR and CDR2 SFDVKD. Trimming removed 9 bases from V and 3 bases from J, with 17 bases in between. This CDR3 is CATRRAGDDNQPQHF. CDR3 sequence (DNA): TGTGCCACCCGGCGGGCAGGGGACGACAATCAGCCCCAGCATTTT.

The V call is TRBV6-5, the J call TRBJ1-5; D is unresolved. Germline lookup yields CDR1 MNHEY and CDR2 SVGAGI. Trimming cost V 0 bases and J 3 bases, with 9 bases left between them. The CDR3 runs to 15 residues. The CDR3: CASSYSTANNQPQHF. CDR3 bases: TGTGCCAGCAGTTACTCGACGGCTAACAATCAGCCCCAGCATTTT.

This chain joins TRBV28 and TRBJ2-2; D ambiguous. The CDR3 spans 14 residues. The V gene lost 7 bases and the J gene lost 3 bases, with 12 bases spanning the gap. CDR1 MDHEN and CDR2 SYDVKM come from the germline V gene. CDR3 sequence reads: CASKQEWYTGELFF. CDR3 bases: TGTGCCAGCAAACAAGAGTGGTACACCGGGGAGCTGTTTTTT. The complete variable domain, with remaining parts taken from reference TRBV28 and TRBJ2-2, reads DVKVTQSSRYLVKRTGEKVFLECVQDMDHENMFWYRQDPGLGLRLIYFSYDVKMKEKGDIPEGYSVSREKKERFSLILESASTNQTSMYLCASKQEWYTGELFFGEGSRLTVL.

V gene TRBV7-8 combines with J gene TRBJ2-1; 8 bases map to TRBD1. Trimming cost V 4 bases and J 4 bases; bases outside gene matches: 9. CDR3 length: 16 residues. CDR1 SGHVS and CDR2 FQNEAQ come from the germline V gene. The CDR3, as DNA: TGTGCCAGCAGCTCCGACGACAGGGGTCATTACAATGAGCAGTTCTTC. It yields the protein CASSSDDRGHYNEQFF.

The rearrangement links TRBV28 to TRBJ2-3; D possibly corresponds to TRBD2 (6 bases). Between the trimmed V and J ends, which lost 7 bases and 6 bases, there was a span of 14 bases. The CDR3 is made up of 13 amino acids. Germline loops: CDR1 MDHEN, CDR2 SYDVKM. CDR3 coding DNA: TGTGCCAGCAACCCGGGACTGGCGGATACGCAGTATTTT. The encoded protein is CASNPGLADTQYF.

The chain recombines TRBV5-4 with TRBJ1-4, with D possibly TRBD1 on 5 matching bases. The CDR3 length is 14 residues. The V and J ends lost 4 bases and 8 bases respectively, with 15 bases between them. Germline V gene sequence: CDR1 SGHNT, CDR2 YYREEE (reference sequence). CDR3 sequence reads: CASSSGTNTEKLFF. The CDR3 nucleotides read TGTGCCAGCAGCAGCGGGACTAACACGGAAAAACTGTTTTTT. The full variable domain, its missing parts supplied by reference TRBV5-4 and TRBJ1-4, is ETGVTQSPTHLIKTRGQQVTLRCSSQSGHNTVSWYQQALGQGPQFIFQYYREEENGRGNFPPRFSGLQFPNYSSELNVNALELDDSALYLCASSSGTNTEKLFFGSGTQLSVL.

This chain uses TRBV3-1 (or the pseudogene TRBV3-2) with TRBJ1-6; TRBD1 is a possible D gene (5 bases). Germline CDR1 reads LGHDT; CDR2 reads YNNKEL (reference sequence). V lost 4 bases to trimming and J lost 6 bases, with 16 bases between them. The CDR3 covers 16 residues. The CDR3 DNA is TGTGCCAGCAGCCCCGGGGCAGGGTGGGGTAATTCACCCCTCCACTTT. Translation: CASSPGAGWGNSPLHF.

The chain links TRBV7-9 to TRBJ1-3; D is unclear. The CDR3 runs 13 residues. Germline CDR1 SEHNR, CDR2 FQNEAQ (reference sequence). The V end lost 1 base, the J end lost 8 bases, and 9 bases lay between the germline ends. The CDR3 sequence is CASSLGQWDTIYF. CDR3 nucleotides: TGTGCCAGCAGCTTAGGGCAATGGGACACCATATATTTT.

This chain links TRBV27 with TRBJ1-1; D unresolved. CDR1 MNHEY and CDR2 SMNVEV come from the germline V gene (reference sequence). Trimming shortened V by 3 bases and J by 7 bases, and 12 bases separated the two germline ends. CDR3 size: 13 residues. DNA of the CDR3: TGTGCCAGCAGTTTCGGGCCATCTTATGAAGCTTTCTTT. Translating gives CASSFGPSYEAFF.

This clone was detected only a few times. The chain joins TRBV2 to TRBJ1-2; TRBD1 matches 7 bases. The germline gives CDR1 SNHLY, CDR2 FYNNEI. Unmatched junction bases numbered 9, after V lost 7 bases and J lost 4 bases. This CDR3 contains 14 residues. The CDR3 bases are TGTGCCAGCATCTTACAGGGGTTTGGCTATGGCTACACCTTC. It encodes CASILQGFGYGYTF.

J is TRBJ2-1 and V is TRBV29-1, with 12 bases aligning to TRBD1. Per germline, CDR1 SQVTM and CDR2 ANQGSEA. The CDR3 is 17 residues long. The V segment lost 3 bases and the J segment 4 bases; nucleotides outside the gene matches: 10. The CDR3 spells CSVDKGQGAKYYNEQFF. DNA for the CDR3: TGCAGCGTTGACAAGGGACAGGGGGCCAAGTATTACAATGAGCAGTTCTTC.

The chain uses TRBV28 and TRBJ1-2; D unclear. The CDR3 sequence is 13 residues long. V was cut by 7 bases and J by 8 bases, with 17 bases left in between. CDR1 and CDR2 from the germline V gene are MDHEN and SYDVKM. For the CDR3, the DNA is TGTGCCAGCAAATTGCCCAGTCTTTGGGGCTACACCTTC. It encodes CASKLPSLWGYTF.

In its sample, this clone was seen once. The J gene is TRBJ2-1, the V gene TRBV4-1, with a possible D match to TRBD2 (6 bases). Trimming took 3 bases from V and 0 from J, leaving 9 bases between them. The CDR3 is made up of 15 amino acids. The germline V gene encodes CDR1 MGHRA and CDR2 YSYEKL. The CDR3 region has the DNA TGCGCCAGCAGCCAGCGGGATAGCTCCTACAATGAGCAGTTCTTC. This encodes CASSQRDSSYNEQFF.

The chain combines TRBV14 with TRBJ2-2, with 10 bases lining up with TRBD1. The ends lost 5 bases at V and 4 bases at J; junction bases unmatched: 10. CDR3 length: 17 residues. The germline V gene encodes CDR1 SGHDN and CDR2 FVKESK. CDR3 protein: CASSSPGQGLGTGELFF. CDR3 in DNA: TGTGCCAGCAGCTCACCGGGACAGGGGTTGGGCACCGGGGAGCTGTTTTTT.

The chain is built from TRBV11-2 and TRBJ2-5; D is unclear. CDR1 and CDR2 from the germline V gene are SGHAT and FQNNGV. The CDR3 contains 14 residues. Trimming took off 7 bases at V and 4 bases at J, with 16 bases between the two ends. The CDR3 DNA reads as TGTGCCAGCACCCCCGTGTTCCGGCCAGAGACCCAGTACTTC. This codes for CASTPVFRPETQYF.

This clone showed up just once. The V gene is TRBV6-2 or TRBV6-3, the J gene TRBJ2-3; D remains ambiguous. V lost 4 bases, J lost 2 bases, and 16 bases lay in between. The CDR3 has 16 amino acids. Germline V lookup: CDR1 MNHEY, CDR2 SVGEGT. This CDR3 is CASSSADARHTDTQYF. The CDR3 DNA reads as TGTGCCAGCAGTTCCGCGGACGCCCGCCACACAGATACGCAGTATTTT.

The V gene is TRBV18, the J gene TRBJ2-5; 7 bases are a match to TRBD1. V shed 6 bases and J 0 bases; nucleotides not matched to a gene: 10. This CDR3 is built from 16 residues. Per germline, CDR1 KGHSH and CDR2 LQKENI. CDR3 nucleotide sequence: TGTGCCAGCTCCCCAATCCCGGGACAGTACCAAGAGACCCAGTACTTC. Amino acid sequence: CASSPIPGQYQETQYF.

The CDR3 DNA follows: TGTGCCAGCAGCTTAAGGCGCCCTAGCACAGATACGCAGTATTTT. This gives the protein CASSLRRPSTDTQYF. This chain connects TRBV7-2 to TRBJ2-3; D unclear. The germline CDR1 and CDR2 sequences are SGHTA and FQGNSA. The CDR3 extends over 15 amino acids. Trimming cost V 2 bases and J 0 bases, with 9 bases left between them. Full variable domain (outside the CDR3, taken from reference TRBV7-2 and TRBJ2-3): GAGVSQSPSNKVTEKGKDVELRCDPISGHTALYWYRQSLGQGLEFLIYFQGNSAPDKSGLPSDRFSAERTGGSVSTLTIQRTQQEDSAVYLCASSLRRPSTDTQYFGPGTRLTVL.

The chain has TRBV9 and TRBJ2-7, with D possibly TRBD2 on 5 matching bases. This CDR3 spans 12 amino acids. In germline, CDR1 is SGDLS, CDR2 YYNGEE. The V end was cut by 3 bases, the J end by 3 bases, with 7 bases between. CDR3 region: CASSGEGYEQYF. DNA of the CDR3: TGTGCCAGCAGCGGAGAGGGCTACGAGCAGTACTTC.

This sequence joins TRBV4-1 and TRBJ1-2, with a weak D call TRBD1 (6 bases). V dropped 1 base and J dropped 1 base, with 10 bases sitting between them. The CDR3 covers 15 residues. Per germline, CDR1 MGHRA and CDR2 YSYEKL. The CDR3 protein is CASSQVEGGNYGYTF. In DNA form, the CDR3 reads TGCGCCAGCAGCCAAGTTGAAGGGGGTAACTATGGCTACACCTTC.

In DNA form, the CDR3 reads TGCGCCAGCAGCCAAGATACACTAGCAGGGATTAATGAGCAGTTCTTC. This gives the protein CASSQDTLAGINEQFF. The rearrangement joins TRBV4-1 to TRBJ2-1, with D tentatively TRBD2 (6 bases). The V end lost 0 bases, the J end lost 7 bases, and 16 bases lay between the germline ends. CDR3 length: 16 amino acids. The germline CDR1 and CDR2 sequences are MGHRA and YSYEKL.

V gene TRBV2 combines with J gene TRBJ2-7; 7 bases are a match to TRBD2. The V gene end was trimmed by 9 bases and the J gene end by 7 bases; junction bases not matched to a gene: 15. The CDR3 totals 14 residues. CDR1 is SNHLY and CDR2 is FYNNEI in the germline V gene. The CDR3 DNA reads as TGTGCCAGGGGGGACGGGGGGAATCCCTCTGAGCAGTACTTC. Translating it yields CARGDGGNPSEQYF.